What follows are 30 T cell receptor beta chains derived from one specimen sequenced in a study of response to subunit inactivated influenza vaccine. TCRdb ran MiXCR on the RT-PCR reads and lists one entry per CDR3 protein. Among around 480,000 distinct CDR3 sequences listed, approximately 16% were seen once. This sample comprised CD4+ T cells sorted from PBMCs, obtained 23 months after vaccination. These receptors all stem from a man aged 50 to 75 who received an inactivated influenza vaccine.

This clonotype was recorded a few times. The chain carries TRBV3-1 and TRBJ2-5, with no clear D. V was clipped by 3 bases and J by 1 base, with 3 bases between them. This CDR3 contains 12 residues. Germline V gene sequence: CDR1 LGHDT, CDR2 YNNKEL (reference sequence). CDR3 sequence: CASSQVQETQYF. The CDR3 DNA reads TGTGCCAGCAGCCAGGTCCAAGAGACCCAGTACTTC.

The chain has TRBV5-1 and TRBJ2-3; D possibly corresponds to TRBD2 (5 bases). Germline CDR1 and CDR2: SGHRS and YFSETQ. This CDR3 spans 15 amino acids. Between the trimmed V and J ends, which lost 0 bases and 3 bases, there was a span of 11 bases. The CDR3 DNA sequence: TGCGCCAGCAGCTTGGAACGGCTAGCAACAGATACGCAGTATTTT. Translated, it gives CASSLERLATDTQYF.

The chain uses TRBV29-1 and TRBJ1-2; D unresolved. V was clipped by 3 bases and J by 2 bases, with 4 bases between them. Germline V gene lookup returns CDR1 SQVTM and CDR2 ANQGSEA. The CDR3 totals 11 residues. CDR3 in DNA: TGCAGCGTTGACAGCAACTATGGCTACACCTTC. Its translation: CSVDSNYGYTF. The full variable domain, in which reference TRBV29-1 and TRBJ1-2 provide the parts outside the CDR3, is SAVISQKPSRDICQRGTSLTIQCQVDSQVTMMFWYRQQPGQSLTLIATANQGSEATYESGFVIDKFPISRPNLTFSTLTVSNMSPEDSSIYLCSVDSNYGYTFGSGTRLTVV.

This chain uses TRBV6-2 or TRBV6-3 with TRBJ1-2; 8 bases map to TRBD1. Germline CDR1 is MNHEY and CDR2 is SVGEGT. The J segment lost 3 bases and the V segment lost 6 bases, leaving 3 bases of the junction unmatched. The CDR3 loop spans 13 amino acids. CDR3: CASRTTGDYGYTF. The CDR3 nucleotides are TGTGCCAGCAGAACGACAGGGGACTATGGCTACACCTTC.

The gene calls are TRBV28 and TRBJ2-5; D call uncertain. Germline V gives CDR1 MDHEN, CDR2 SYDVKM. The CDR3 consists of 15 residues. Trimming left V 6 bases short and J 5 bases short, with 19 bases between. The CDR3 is CASRRDDKPWETQYF. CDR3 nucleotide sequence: TGTGCCAGCAGAAGGGATGATAAGCCCTGGGAGACCCAGTACTTC.

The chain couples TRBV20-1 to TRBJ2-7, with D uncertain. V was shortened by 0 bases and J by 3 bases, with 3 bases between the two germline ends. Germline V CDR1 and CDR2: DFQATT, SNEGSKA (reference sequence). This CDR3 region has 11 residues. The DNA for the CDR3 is TGCAGTGCTAGAGAGGTCTACGAGCAGTACTTC. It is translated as CSAREVYEQYF.

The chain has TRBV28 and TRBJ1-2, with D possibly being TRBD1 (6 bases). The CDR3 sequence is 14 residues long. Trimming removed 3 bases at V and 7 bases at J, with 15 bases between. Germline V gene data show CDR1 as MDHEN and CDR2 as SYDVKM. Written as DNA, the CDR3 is TGTGCCAGCAGTTTGGGGGCGAGGTATCGTGGCTACACCTTC. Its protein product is CASSLGARYRGYTF.

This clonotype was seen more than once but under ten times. The CDR3 region is CASSPVWPGPSYNEQFF. The CDR3 nucleotides are TGTGCCAGCAGCCCCGTGTGGCCGGGCCCCTCCTACAATGAGCAGTTCTTC. The genes are TRBV7-9 and TRBJ2-1; D uncertain. With 5 bases removed from V and 0 bases from J, the gap between germline ends came to 17 bases. CDR1 is SEHNR, CDR2 FQNEAQ, per germline (reference sequence). CDR3 size: 17 residues.

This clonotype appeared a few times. Here the CDR3 DNA reads TGTGCCAGCAGCCAGTCCGGGACAGCTTACAATGAGCAGTTCTTC. Its protein is CASSQSGTAYNEQFF. The chain employs TRBV7-9 and TRBJ2-1, with 7 bases aligning to TRBD1. The CDR3 consists of 15 residues. Trimming removed 5 bases from V and 4 bases from J; junction bases left unmatched: 8. Germline V gene data show CDR1 as SEHNR and CDR2 as FQNEAQ (reference sequence).

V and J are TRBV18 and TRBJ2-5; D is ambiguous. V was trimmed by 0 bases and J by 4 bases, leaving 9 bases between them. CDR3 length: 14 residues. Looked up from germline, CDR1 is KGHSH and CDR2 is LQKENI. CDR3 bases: TGTGCCAGCTCACCACCTAGTGAGCGAGAGACCCAGTACTTC. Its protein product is CASSPPSERETQYF.

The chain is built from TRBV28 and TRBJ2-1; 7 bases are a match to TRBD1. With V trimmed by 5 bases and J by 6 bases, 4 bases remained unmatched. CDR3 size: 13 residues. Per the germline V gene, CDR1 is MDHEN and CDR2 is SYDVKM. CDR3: CASSQGQSNEQFF. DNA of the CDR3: TGTGCCAGCAGTCAGGGACAGAGCAATGAGCAGTTCTTC.

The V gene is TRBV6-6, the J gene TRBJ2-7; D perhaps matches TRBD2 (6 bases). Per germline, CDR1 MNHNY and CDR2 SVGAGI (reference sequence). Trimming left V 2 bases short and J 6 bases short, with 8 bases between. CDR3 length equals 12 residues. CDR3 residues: CASSYDSGEQYF. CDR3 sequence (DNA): TGTGCCAGCAGTTACGATAGCGGCGAGCAGTACTTC.

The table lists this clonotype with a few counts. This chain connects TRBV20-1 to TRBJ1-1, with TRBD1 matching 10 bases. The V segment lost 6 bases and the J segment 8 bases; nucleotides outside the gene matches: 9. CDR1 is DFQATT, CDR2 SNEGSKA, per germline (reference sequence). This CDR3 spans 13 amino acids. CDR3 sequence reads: CSADPGTGVEAFF. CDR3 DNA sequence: TGCAGTGCAGACCCCGGGACAGGGGTCGAAGCTTTCTTT.

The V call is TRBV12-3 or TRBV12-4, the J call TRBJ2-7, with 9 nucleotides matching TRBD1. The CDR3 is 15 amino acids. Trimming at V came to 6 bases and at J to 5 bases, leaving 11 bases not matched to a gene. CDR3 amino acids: CASRALGQGWDEQYF. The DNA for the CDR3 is TGTGCCAGCAGGGCCCTCGGACAGGGGTGGGACGAGCAGTACTTC.

The CDR3 DNA follows: TGTGCCAGCAGCTTCATCCAAACAGGGCGCGGTAGGACAGATACGCAGTATTTT. This encodes CASSFIQTGRGRTDTQYF. The chain carries TRBV11-1 and TRBJ2-3, with a weak D call TRBD1 (6 bases). Trimming took off 3 bases at V and 3 bases at J, with 22 bases between the two ends. Per germline, CDR1 SGHAT and CDR2 FQDESV (reference sequence). This CDR3 contains 18 residues.

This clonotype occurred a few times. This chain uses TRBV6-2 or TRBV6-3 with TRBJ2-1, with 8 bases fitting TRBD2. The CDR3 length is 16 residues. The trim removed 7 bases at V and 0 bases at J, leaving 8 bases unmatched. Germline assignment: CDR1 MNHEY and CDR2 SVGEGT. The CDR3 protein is CASKAGGRVSYNEQFF. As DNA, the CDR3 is TGTGCCAGCAAGGCGGGAGGTAGGGTCTCCTACAATGAGCAGTTCTTC.

In nucleotides, the CDR3 is TGTGCCACCAGCGGATTTCGGCAAGAGACCCAGTACTTC. The encoded protein is CATSGFRQETQYF. The genes are TRBV24-1 and TRBJ2-5, with unresolved D. The CDR3 extends over 13 amino acids. With 7 bases removed from V and 2 bases from J, the gap between germline ends came to 10 bases. Germline V CDR1 and CDR2: KGHDR, SFDVKD.

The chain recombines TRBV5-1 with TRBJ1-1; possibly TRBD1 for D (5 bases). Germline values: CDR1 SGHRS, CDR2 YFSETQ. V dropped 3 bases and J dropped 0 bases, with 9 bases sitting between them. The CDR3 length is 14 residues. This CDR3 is CASSYPGLNTEAFF. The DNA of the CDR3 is TGCGCCAGCAGCTACCCAGGGTTGAACACTGAAGCTTTCTTT.

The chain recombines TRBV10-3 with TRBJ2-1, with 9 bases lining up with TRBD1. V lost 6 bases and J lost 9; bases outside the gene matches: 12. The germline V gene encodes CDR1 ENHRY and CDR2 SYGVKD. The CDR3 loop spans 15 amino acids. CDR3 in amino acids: CAISPRPGQGSEQFF. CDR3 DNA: TGTGCCATCAGCCCTCGGCCGGGACAGGGAAGTGAGCAGTTCTTC.

DNA of the CDR3: TGTGCCAGCAGTCTCCGTGTGGCCTACAATGAGCAGTTCTTC. Translation: CASSLRVAYNEQFF. This chain links TRBV28 with TRBJ2-1; D gene uncertain. This CDR3 has 14 residues. Trimming pared 5 bases from V and 2 bases from J, leaving 10 bases between. Per the germline V gene, CDR1 is MDHEN and CDR2 is SYDVKM.

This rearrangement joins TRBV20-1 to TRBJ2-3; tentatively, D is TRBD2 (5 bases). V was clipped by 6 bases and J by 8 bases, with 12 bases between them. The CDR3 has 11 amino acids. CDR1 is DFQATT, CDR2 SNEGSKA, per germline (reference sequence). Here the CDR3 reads CSATLGVTQYF. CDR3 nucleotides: TGCAGTGCCACACTAGGAGTTACGCAGTATTTT.

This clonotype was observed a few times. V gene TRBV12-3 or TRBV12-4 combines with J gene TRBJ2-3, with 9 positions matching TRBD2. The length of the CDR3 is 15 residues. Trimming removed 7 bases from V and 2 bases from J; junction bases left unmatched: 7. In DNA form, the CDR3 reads TGTGCCAGCACCAAGGGACTAGCTAACACAGATACGCAGTATTTT. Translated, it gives CASTKGLANTDTQYF.

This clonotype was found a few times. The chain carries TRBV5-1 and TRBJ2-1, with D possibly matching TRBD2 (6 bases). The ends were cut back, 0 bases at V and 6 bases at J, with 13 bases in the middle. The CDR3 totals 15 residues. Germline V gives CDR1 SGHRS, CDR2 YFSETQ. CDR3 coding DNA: TGCGCCAGCAGCTTGGTGGTCAGCGGGCCCAATGAGCAGTTCTTC. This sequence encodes CASSLVVSGPNEQFF.

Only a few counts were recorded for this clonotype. The CDR3 sequence is CASGLAPGLAGTETQYF. CDR3 DNA sequence: TGTGCTAGTGGTTTGGCACCGGGACTAGCGGGAACAGAGACCCAGTACTTC. The chain carries TRBV12-5 and TRBJ2-5; 13 bases are a match to TRBD2. The germline V gene has CDR1 LGHNT and CDR2 FRNRAP. Germline trimming cut 1 base from V and 4 bases from J; bases unmatched to any gene: 6. This CDR3 has 17 amino acids. Combining the CDR3 with reference TRBV12-5 and TRBJ2-5 gives the whole variable domain DARVTQTPRHKVTEMGQEVTMRCQPILGHNTVFWYRQTMMQGLELLAYFRNRAPLDDSGMPKDRFSAEMPDATLATLKIQPSEPRDSAVYFCASGLAPGLAGTETQYFGPGTRLLVL.

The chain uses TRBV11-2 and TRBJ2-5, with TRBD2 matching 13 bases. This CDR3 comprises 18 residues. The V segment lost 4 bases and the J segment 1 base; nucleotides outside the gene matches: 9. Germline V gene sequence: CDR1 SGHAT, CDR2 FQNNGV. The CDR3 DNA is TGTGCCAGCAGCTCAGGACTAGCGGGAGTTGTTGGCCAAGAGACCCAGTACTTC. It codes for CASSSGLAGVVGQETQYF.

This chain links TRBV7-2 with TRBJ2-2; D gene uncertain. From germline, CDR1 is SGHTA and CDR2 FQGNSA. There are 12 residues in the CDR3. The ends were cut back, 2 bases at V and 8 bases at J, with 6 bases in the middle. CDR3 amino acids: CASSLIYGELFF. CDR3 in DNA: TGTGCCAGCAGCTTAATCTATGGGGAGCTGTTTTTT.

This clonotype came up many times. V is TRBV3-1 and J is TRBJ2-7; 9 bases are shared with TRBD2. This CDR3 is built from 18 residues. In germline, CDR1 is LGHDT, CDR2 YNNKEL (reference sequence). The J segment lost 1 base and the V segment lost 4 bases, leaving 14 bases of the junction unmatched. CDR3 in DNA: TGTGCCAGCAGCCGCGGGGTGCTGAGTAGCGGGGGATCCTACGAGCAGTACTTC. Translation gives CASSRGVLSSGGSYEQYF.

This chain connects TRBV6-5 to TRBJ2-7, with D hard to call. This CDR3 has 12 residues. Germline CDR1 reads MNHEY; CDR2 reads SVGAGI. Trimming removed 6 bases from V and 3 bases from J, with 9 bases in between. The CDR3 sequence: CASRRIGYEQYF. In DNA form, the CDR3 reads TGTGCCAGCAGGCGGATCGGCTACGAGCAGTACTTC.

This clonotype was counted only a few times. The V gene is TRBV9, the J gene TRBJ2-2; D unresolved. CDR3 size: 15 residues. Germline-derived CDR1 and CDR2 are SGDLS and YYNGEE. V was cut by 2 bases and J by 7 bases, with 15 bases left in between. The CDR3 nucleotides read TGTGCCAGCAGCGTGAGGACCGGGTTGGGCGGGGAGCTGTTTTTT. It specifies CASSVRTGLGGELFF.

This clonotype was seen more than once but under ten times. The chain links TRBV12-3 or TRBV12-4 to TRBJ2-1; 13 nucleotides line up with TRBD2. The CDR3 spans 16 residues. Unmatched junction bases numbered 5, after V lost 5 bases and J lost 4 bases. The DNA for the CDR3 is TGTGCCAGCAGTGTCCAGGGACTAGCGGGATACAATGAGCAGTTCTTC. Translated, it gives CASSVQGLAGYNEQFF.